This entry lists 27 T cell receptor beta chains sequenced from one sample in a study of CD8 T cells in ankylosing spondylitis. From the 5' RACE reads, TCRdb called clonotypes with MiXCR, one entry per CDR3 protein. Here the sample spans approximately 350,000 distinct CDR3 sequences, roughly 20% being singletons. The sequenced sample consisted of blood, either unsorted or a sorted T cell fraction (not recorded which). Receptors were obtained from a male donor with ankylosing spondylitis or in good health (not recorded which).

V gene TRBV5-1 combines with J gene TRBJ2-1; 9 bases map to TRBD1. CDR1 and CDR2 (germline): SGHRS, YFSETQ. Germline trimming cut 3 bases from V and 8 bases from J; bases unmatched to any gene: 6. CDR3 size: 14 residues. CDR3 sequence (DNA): TGCGCCAGCAGCTCCCGACAGGGGGGCCATGAGCAGTTCTTC. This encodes CASSSRQGGHEQFF.

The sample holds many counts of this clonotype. In nucleotides, the CDR3 is TGTGCCATCAGTAATCCGTGGGACGAGCAGTACTTC. Amino acids: CAISNPWDEQYF. The rearrangement joins TRBV10-3 to TRBJ2-7; D remains unclear. V lost 5 bases and J 5 bases, leaving 10 bases between the germline ends. Germline V gene data show CDR1 as ENHRY and CDR2 as SYGVKD. There are 12 residues in the CDR3.

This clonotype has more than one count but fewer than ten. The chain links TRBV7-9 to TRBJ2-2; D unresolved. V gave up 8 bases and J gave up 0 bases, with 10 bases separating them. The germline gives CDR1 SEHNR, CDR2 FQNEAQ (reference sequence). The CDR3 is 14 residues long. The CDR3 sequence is CASSQTANTGELFF. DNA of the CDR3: TGTGCCAGCTCTCAGACGGCGAACACCGGGGAGCTGTTTTTT.

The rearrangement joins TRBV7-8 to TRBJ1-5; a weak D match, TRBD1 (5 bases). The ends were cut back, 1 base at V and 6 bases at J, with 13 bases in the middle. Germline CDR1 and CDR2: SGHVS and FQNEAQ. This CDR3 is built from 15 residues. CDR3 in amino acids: CASSLVSGVGQPQHF. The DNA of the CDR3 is TGTGCCAGCAGCTTAGTTTCGGGGGTTGGTCAGCCCCAGCATTTT.

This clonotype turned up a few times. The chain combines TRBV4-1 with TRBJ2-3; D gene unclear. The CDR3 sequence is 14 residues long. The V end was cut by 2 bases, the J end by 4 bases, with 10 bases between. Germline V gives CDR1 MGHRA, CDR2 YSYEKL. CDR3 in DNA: TGCGCCAGCAGCCAAACCATAGCACCAGATACGCAGTATTTT. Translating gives CASSQTIAPDTQYF.

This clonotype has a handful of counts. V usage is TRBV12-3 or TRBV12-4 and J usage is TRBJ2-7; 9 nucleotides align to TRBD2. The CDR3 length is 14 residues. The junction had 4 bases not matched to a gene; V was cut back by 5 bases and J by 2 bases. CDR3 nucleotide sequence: TGTGCCAGCAGTCCAGCGGGGGGTCCCTACGAGCAGTACTTC. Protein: CASSPAGGPYEQYF.

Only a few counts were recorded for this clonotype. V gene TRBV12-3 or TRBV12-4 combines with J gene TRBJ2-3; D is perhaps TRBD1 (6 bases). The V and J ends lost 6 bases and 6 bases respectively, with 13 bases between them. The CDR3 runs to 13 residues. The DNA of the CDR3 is TGTGCCAGCAGGTACAGGGATAGGGATACGCAGTATTTT. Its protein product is CASRYRDRDTQYF.

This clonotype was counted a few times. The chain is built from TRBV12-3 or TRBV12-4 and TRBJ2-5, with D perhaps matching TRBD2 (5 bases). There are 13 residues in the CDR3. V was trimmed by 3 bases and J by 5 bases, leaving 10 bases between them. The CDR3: CASSFWERETQYF. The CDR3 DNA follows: TGTGCCAGCAGTTTTTGGGAGCGGGAGACCCAGTACTTC.

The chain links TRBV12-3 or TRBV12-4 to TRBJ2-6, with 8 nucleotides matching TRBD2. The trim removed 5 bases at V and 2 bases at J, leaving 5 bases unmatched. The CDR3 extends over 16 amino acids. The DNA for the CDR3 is TGTGCCAGCAGTCCGCCGGGGGGGCCTGGGGCCAACGTCCTGACTTTC. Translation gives CASSPPGGPGANVLTF.

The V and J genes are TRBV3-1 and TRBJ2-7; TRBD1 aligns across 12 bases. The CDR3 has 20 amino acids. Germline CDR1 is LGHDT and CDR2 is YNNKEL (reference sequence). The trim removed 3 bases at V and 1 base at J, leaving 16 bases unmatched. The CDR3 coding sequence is TGTGCCAGCAGCCAGGGTATACCGGGACAGGGGGCGATGAAGTCCTACGAGCAGTACTTC. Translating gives CASSQGIPGQGAMKSYEQYF.

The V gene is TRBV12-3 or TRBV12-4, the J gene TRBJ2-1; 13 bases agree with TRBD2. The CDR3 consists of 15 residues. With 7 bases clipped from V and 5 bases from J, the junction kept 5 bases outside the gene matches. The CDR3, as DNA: TGTGCCAGCACTCGACTAGCGGGGGGTAACAATGAGCAGTTCTTC. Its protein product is CASTRLAGGNNEQFF.

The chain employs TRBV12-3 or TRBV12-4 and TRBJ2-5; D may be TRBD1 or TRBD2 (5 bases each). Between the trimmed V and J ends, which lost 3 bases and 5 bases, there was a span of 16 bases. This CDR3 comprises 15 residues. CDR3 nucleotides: TGTGCCAGCAGTTTGGGGGACGGTCGTAGGGAGACCCAGTACTTC. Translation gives CASSLGDGRRETQYF.

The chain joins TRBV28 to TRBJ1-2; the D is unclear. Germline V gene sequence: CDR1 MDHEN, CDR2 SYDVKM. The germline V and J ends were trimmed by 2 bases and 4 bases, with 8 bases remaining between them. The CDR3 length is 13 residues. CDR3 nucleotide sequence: TGTGCCAGCAGTTTACCCCGGGCCTATGGCTACACCTTC. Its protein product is CASSLPRAYGYTF.

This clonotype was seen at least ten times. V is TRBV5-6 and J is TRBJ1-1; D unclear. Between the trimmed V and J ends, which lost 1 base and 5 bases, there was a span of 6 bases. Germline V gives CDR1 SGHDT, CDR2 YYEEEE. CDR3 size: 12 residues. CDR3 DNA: TGTGCCAGCAGCTTGTTCGGTACTGAAGCTTTCTTT. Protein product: CASSLFGTEAFF.

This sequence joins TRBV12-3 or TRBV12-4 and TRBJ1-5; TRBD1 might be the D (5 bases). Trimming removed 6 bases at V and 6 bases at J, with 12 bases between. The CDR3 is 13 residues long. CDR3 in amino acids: CASSTAGGQPQHF. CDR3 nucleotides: TGTGCCAGCAGCACGGCGGGGGGTCAGCCCCAGCATTTT.

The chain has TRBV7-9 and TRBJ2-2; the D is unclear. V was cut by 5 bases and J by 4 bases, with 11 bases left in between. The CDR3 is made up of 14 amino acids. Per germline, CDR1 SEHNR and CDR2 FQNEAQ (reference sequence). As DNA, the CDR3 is TGTGCCAGCAGCCGGCCGGCCCGCACCGGGGAGCTGTTTTTT. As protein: CASSRPARTGELFF.

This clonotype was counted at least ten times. Here the CDR3 DNA reads TGTGCCAGCAGCTTAGGTCTTGGGGCTTACGAGCAGTACTTC. Translating it yields CASSLGLGAYEQYF. The V gene is TRBV11-2, the J gene TRBJ2-7; D perhaps matches TRBD1 (5 bases). This CDR3 has 14 residues. V lost 1 base and J lost 4, with 11 bases in between. Per germline, CDR1 SGHAT and CDR2 FQNNGV. The whole variable domain, remainder taken from reference TRBV11-2 and TRBJ2-7, is EAGVAQSPRYKIIEKRQSVAFWCNPISGHATLYWYQQILGQGPKLLIQFQNNGVVDDSQLPKDRFSAERLKGVDSTLKIQPAKLEDSAVYLCASSLGLGAYEQYFGPGTRLTVT.

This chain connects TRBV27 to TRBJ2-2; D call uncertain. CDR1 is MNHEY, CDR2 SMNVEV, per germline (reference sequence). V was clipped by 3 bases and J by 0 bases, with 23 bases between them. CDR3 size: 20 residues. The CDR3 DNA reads TGTGCCAGCAGTTTTATGAGGTTCGCGAGCCCCTCCTCGAACACCGGGGAGCTGTTTTTT. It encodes CASSFMRFASPSSNTGELFF.

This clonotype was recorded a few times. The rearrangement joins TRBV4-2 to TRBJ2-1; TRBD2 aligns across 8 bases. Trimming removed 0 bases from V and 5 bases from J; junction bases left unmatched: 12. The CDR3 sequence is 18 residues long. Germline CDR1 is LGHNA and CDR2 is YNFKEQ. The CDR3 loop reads CASSQDVVGTSHDNEQFF. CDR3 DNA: TGTGCCAGCAGCCAAGATGTCGTCGGGACTAGTCACGACAATGAGCAGTTCTTC.

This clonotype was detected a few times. CDR3 loop: CASSESVRTYEQYF. CDR3 in DNA: TGTGCCAGCAGTGAATCGGTACGGACCTACGAGCAGTACTTC. The rearrangement uses TRBV6-1 and TRBJ2-7; D is unresolved. V lost 2 bases to trimming and J lost 2 bases, with 10 bases between them. The CDR3 is 14 residues long. Per germline, CDR1 MNHNS and CDR2 SASEGT.

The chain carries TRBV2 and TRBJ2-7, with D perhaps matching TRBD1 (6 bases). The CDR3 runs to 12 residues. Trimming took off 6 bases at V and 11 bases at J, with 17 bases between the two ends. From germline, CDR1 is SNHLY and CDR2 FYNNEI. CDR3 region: CASRDSVATEYF. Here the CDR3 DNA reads TGTGCCAGCAGGGACAGTGTGGCGACGGAGTACTTC.

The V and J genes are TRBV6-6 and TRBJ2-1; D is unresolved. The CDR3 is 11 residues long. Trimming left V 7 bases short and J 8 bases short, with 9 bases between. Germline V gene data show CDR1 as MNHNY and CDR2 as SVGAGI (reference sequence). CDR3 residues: CASTMKDEQFF. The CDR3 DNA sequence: TGTGCCAGCACCATGAAGGATGAGCAGTTCTTC.

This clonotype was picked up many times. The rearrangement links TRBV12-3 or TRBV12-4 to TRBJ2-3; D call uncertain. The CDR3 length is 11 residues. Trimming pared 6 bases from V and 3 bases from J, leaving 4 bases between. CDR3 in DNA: TGTGCCAGCAGCCAGACAGATACGCAGTATTTT. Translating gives CASSQTDTQYF.

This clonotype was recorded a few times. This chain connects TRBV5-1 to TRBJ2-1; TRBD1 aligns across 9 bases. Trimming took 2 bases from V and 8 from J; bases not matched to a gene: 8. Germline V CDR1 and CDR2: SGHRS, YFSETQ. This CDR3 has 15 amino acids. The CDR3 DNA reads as TGCGCCAGCAGCTTCCGGGACAGGGAGGACGATGAGCAGTTCTTC. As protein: CASSFRDREDDEQFF.

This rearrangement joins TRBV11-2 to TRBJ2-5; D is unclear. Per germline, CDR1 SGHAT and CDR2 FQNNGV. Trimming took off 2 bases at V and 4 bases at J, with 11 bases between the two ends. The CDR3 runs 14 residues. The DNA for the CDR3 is TGTGCCAGCAGCTTATCGGTAGCCGTAGAGACCCAGTACTTC. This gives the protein CASSLSVAVETQYF.

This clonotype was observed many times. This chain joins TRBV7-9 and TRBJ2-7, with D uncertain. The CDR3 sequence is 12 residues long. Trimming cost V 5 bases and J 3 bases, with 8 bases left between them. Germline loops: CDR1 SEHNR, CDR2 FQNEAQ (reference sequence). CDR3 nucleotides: TGTGCCAGCAGCCCTATCGGCTACGAGCAGTACTTC. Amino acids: CASSPIGYEQYF.

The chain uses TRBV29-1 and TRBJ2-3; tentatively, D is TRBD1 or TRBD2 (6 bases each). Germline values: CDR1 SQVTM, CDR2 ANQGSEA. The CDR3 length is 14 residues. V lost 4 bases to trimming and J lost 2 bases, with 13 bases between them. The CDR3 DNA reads TGCAGCGTTGGAGGGGGGTCTAACACAGATACGCAGTATTTT. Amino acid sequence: CSVGGGSNTDTQYF.